These T cell receptor beta chains were read from a single sample in a study of T cell changes during pregnancy in multiple sclerosis. The method was immunoSEQ multiplex PCR; TCRdb's version includes in-frame clones alone and lacks a portion of them. The sample contains under 45,000 clones, approximately 94% of which appear only once. The specimen was CD4+ T cells from peripheral blood mononuclear cells, collected after pregnancy. These TCRs come from a female donor with multiple sclerosis, enrolled in a pregnancy study. CDR3s include the opening cysteine and the closing phenylalanine or tryptophan.

j_call v_call cdr3_aa
TRBJ2-3 TRBV11-2 CASSLVGADTQYF
TRBJ1-5 TRBV9 CASSVGSGGGNQPQHF
TRBJ1-1 TRBV29-1 CSVTYQGAIAEAFF
TRBJ1-1 TRBV5-1 CASSLSQGGVNTEAFF
TRBJ1-1 TRBV6-6 CASSYTGQPNTEAFF
TRBJ1-5 TRBV4-2 CASSQDRGNQPQHF
TRBJ2-1 TRBV7-3 CASSPTRGVYNEQFF
TRBJ1-6 TRBV10-3 CATLGGTSNSPLHF
TRBJ1-2 TRBV21-1 CASSPSTGEIDTSGYTF
TRBJ1-6 TRBV11-1 CASSLDRDNSPLHF
TRBJ1-2 TRBV7-8 CASSLAGGPGYTF
TRBJ1-6 TRBV5-4 CASSPGGQGYNSPLHF
TRBJ2-6 TRBV27 CASSLLAGANVLTF
TRBJ2-2 TRBV19 CASTTLPATNTGELFF
TRBJ2-1 TRBV5-1 CASSFGIREQFF
TRBJ1-2 TRBV9 CASSGRTANGGGYTF
TRBJ2-1 TRBV27 CASSLTIAGGYSYNEQFF
TRBJ1-5 TRBV19 CASNDQGARNQPQHF
TRBJ1-4 TRBV5-8 CASSLTGGEKLFF
TRBJ2-2 TRBV6-1 CASTLSAGELFF
TRBJ2-7 TRBV5-1 CASWIGPGVDYEQYF
TRBJ2-1 TRBV19 CASSKVGGGPYNEQFF
TRBJ2-3 TRBV9 CASRQVGLSTDTQYF
TRBJ2-5 TRBV11-2 CASSLLRQETQYF
TRBJ1-5 TRBV9 CASSVGTGWNQPQHF
TRBJ1-5 TRBV5-1 CASSLGTGNQPQHF
TRBJ2-7 TRBV5-1 CASSLVQGGNYEQYF
TRBJ2-1 TRBV14 CASSQDGGSSHNEQFF
TRBJ1-2 TRBV2 CASSRRGNGYTF
TRBJ2-2 TRBV7-3 CASSPSVRGTGELFF
TRBJ1-4 TRBV6-6 CASSYLRTPSTELFF
TRBJ1-1 TRBV5-4 CASSSDRMNTEAFF
TRBJ2-1 TRBV19 CASSMGLANNEQFF
TRBJ2-3 TRBV21-1 CASSPQNTGSQYF
TRBJ1-1 TRBV5-1 CASSLEGFRTVEAFF
TRBJ2-1 TRBV11-3 CASSLAAYNEQFF
TRBJ1-3 TRBV9 CASSATGTGVLGNTIYF
TRBJ1-2 TRBV11-2 CASSSNRFPGYTF
TRBJ2-3 TRBV29-1 CSVDVDRGTDTQYF
TRBJ1-2 TRBV2 CASNFDRGSDGYTF
TRBJ2-5 TRBV9 CASSFREGGAPETQYF
TRBJ1-4 TRBV5-6 CASSWEVGGNEKLFF
TRBJ1-2 TRBV14 CASSQAGSDRGDGYTF
TRBJ1-6 TRBV21-1 CASRQGPTTASPLHF
TRBJ1-1 TRBV28 CASSLSVPGRVEAFF
TRBJ1-1 TRBV7-8 CASSLWDRGIMNTEAFF
TRBJ1-6 TRBV2 CASSGLTGPESPLHF
TRBJ2-1 TRBV6-1 CASSEPGSYNEQFF
TRBJ2-3 TRBV19 CATSDRGHRDTQYF
TRBJ2-7 TRBV14 CASSQRGEQYF
TRBJ1-5 TRBV29-1 CSVGVGDSNQPQHF
TRBJ2-2 TRBV18 CASAGDSGELFF
TRBJ2-7 TRBV13 CASSPLGTGEHEQYF
TRBJ2-1 TRBV7-3 CASSLGGGSQPEQFF
TRBJ2-2 TRBV6-1 CASSEVPSMTGELFF
TRBJ2-3 TRBV6-4 CASSEGERDTQYF
TRBJ1-1 TRBV7-9 CASSFTGDTEAFF